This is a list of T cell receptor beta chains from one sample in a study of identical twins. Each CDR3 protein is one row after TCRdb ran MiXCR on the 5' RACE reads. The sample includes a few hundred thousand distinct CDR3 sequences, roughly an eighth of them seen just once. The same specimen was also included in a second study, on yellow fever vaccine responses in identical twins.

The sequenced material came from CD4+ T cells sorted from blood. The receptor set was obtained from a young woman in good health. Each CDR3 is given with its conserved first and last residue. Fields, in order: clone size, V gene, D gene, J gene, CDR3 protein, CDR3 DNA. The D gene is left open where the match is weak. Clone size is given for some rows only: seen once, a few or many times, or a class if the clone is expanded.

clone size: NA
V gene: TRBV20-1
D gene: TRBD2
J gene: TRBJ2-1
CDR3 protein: CSARSTLGRSEQFF
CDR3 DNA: TGCAGTGCTAGAAGCACCCTCGGGAGGAGTGAGCAGTTCTTC

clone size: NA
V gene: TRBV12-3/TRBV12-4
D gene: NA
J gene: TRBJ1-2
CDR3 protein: CASSRGAGLSYYGYTF
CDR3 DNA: TGTGCCAGCAGCCGAGGGGCAGGACTTTCCTACTATGGCTACACCTTC

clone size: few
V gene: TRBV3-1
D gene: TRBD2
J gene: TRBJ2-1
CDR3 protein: CASSQTPSGRGKGQFF
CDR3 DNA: TGTGCCAGCAGCCAGACGCCAAGCGGGAGGGGTAAAGGGCAGTTCTTC

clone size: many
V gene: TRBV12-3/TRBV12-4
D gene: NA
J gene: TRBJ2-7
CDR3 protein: CASSFAGGSSYEQYF
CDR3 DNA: TGTGCCAGCAGTTTTGCCGGCGGGTCCTCCTACGAGCAGTACTTC

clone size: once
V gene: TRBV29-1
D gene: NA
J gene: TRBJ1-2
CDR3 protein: CSVAGPTNYGYTF
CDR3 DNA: TGCAGCGTTGCCGGCCCCACTAACTATGGCTACACCTTC

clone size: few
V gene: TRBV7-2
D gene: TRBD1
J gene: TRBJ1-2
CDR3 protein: CASSRGQGAQDSGYTF
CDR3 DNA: TGTGCCAGCAGCCGGGGACAGGGGGCGCAGGATTCCGGCTACACCTTC

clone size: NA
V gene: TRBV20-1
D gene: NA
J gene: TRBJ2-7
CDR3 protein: CSAREQRVSYEQYF
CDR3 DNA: TGCAGTGCTAGAGAACAGCGGGTGAGCTACGAGCAGTACTTC

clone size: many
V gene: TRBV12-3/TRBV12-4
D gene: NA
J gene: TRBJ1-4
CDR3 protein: CASSLRGGEKLFF
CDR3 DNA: TGTGCCAGCAGTTTACGGGGGGGGGAAAAACTGTTTTTT

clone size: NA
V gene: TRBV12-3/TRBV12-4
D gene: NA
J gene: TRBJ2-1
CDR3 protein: CASSSFQISGGGSYNEQFF
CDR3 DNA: TGTGCCAGCAGTTCCTTCCAGATCTCGGGGGGCGGCTCCTACAATGAGCAGTTCTTC

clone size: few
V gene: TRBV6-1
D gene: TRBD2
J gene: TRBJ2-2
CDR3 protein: CASRRPGLGGGELFF
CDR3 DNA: TGTGCCAGCAGACGACCGGGACTAGGCGGCGGGGAGCTGTTTTTT

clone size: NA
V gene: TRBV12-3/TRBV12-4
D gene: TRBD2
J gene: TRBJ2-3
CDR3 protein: CASTTWASGTTDTQYF
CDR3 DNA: TGTGCCAGCACCACGTGGGCTAGCGGGACCACAGATACGCAGTATTTT

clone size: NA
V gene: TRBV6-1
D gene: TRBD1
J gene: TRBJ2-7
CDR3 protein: CASTSGTGKYEQYF
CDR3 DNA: TGTGCCAGCACCTCAGGGACAGGGAAGTACGAGCAGTACTTC

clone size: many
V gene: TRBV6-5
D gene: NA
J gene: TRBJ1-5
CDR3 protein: CASSYSANQPQHF
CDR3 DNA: TGTGCCAGCAGTTACTCGGCCAATCAGCCCCAGCATTTT

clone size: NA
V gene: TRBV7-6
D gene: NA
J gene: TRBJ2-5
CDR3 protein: CASSNSGNQETQYF
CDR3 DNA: TGTGCCAGCAGTAACTCGGGGAACCAAGAGACCCAGTACTTC

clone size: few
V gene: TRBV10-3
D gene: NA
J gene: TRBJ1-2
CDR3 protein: CAISETGGDENGYTF
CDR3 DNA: TGTGCCATCAGTGAAACAGGCGGAGATGAAAATGGCTACACCTTC

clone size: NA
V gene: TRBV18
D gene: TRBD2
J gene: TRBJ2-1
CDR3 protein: CASSRGLAEEQFF
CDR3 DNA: TGTGCCAGCTCACGAGGACTAGCCGAGGAGCAGTTCTTC

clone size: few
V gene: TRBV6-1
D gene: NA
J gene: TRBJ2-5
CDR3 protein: CASSTGASSWETQYF
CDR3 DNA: TGTGCCAGCAGTACCGGGGCCTCCAGCTGGGAGACCCAGTACTTC

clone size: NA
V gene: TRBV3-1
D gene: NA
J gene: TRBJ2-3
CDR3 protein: CASSQFGGVTDTQYF
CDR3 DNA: TGTGCCAGCAGCCAATTCGGCGGGGTGACAGATACGCAGTATTTT

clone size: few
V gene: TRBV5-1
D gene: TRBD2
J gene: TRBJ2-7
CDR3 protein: CASSLNGLAGGQEQYF
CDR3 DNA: TGCGCCAGCAGCTTGAATGGACTAGCGGGAGGGCAGGAGCAGTACTTC

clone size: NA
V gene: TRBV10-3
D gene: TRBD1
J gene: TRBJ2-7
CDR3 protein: CAISEFQGANEQYF
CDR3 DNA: TGTGCCATCAGTGAGTTTCAGGGGGCGAACGAGCAGTACTTC

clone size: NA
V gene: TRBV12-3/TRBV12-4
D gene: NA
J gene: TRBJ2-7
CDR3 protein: CASSSGIGREYF
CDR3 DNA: TGTGCCAGCAGTAGCGGCATTGGGAGAGAGTACTTC

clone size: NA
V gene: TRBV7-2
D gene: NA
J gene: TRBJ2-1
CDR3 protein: CASGVSLHSYNEQFF
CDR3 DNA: TGTGCCAGCGGAGTCTCACTTCACTCCTACAATGAGCAGTTCTTC

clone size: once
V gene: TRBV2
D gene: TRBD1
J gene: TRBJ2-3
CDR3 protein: CASSDGTGATDTQYF
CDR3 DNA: TGTGCCAGCAGCGATGGGACAGGGGCCACAGATACGCAGTATTTT

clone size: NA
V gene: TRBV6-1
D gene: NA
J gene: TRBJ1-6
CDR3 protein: CASRGENSPLHF
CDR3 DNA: TGTGCCAGCCGAGGGGAAAATTCACCCCTCCACTTT

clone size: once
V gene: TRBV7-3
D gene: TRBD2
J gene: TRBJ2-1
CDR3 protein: CASSTSGTRGNEQFF
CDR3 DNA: TGTGCCAGCAGCACGTCCGGGACTAGAGGGAATGAGCAGTTCTTC

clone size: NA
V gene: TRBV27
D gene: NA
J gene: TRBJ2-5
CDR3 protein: CASSSSGGAGTQYF
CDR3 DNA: TGTGCCAGCAGTTCCTCAGGGGGGGCGGGGACCCAGTACTTC

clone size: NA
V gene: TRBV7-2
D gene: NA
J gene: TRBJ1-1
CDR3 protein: CAKHRTGGMNTEAFF
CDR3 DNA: TGTGCCAAACACCGCACCGGGGGGATGAACACTGAAGCTTTCTTT

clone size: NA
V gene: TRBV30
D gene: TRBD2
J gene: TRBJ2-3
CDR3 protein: CAWSPIGGGPSTDTQYF
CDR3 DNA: TGTGCCTGGAGTCCGATCGGGGGGGGGCCTAGCACAGATACGCAGTATTTT

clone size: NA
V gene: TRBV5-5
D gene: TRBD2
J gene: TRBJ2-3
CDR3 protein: CASSKLKTSGPDTQYF
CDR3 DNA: TGTGCCAGCAGTAAACTGAAGACTAGCGGCCCAGATACGCAGTATTTT

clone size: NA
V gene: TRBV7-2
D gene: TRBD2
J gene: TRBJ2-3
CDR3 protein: CASSLRTSRDTQYF
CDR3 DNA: TGTGCCAGCAGCCTTCGGACTAGCCGAGATACGCAGTATTTT

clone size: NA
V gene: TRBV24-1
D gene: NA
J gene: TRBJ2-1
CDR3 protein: CATSDRVSGRSSYNEQFF
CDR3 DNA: TGTGCCACCAGTGACCGCGTAAGCGGGCGAAGCTCCTACAATGAGCAGTTCTTC

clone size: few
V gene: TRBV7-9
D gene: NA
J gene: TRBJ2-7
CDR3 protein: CASSLFRSVTPHEQYF
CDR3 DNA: TGTGCCAGCAGCTTATTTAGGTCGGTGACTCCTCACGAGCAGTACTTC

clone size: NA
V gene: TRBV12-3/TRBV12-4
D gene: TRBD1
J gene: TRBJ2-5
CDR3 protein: CASSLEGRGPETQYF
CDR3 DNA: TGTGCCAGCAGTTTGGAGGGCAGGGGGCCGGAGACCCAGTACTTC

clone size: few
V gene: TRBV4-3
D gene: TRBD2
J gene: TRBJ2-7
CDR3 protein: CASSEGLAGGHIAYEQYF
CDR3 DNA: TGCGCCAGCAGCGAAGGACTAGCGGGAGGTCACATTGCCTACGAGCAGTACTTC

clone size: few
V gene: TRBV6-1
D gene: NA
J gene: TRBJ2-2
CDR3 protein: CASREGVSVGELFF
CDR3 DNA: TGTGCCAGCAGGGAGGGGGTATCGGTCGGGGAGCTGTTTTTT

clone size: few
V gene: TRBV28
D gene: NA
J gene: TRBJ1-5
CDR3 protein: CASSPPGGKGPQHF
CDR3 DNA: TGTGCCAGCAGCCCACCGGGAGGTAAGGGGCCCCAGCATTTT

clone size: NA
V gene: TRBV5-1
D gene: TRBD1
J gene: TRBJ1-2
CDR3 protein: CASSLARTGGPLYGYTF
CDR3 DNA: TGCGCCAGCAGCTTGGCCAGGACAGGGGGCCCCCTCTATGGCTACACCTTC

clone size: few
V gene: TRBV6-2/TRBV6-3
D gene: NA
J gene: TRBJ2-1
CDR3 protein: CASSYFDEQFF
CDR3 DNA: TGTGCCAGCAGTTACTTCGATGAGCAGTTCTTC

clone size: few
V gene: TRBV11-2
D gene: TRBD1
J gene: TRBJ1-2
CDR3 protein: CASSPHRGESGYTF
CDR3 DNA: TGTGCCAGCAGCCCACACAGGGGGGAATCTGGCTACACCTTC

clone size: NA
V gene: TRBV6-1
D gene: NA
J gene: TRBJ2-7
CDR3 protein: CASRDKRRSSYEQYF
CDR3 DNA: TGTGCCAGCAGAGACAAGAGGCGGAGCTCCTACGAGCAGTACTTC

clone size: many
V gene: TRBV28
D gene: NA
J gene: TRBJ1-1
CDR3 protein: CASSLLGDTEAFF
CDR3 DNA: TGTGCCAGCAGTTTACTTGGGGACACTGAAGCTTTCTTT

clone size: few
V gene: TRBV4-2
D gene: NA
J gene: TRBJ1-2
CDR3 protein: CASSQAAADYGYTF
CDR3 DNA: TGTGCCAGCAGCCAAGCGGCGGCTGACTATGGCTACACCTTC

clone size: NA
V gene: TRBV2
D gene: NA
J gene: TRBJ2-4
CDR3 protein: CASKERENIQYF
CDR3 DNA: TGTGCCAGTAAGGAAAGGGAAAACATTCAGTACTTC

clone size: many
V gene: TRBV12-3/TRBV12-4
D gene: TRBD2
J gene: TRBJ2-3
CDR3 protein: CASTTGGGSDTQYF
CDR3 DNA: TGTGCCAGCACTACGGGAGGGGGGTCAGATACGCAGTATTTT

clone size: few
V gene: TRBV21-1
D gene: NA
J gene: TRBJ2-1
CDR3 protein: CASSEGTSGFNEQFF
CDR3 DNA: TGTGCCAGCAGTGAAGGGACTAGCGGCTTCAATGAGCAGTTCTTC

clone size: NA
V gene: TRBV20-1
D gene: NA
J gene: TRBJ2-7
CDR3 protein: CSALQREGSYEQYF
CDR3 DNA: TGCAGTGCTCTACAACGGGAAGGCTCCTACGAGCAGTACTTC

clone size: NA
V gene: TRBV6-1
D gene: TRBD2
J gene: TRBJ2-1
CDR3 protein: CASSSPLRGEYNEQFF
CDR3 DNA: TGTGCCAGCAGCTCCCCCCTCCGGGGGGAGTACAATGAGCAGTTCTTC